This record concerns one T cell receptor (beta chain) sequence. This clonotype showed up many times. Its specific antigen is unknown. No much larger clone is present one base from it, and per-base qualities are unavailable. The data were taken from a study of T cell repertoires in cytomegalovirus infection (dated by TCRdb to the late 2010s). The study in broad terms: Donor HLA type was relevant to the analysis, as public TCR beta signatures indicated carriage of CMV infection together with the matching HLA type. Overall study results and their limits: The ex vivo response was dominated by HLA-C-restricted CMV-specific TCR beta clonotypes, which also provided the single most frequent clonotype in two of eight donors. In both this cohort and an independent cohort of some 370 donors, the cumulative frequency of public TCR beta family members distinguished carriers of CMV infection plus the relevant HLA type.

This sample was sequenced with an Illumina HiSeq 1500. TCRdb trimmed public reads at Q25 via fastp, called clones via MiXCR and kept in-frame beta chains. Every entry covers one CDR3 protein and lists the most common genes and DNA from its rows. The sample includes over 200,000 distinct CDR3 sequences, with approximately 14% observed a single time. Of the sample, about 8.7% falls within the top ten clones. The source of this sequence is a human donor in good health (CMV status not recorded). Some clones in this sample may be carry-over from other donors' samples. The sequenced material came from PBMCs.

In nucleotide form, the sequence is TGTGCCAGCACCTACACGGGTATGAACACTGAAGCTTTCTTT. Translated, it reads CASTYTGMNTEAFF. In this chain, TRBV6-2 or TRBV6-3 is recombined with TRBJ1-1, with the D gene uncertain. CDR1 and CDR2 are drawn from the germline V gene: MNHEY, SVGEGT. Counted from cysteine to phenylalanine, this CDR3 has 14 amino acids. The DNA shown is the 42-base CDR3, in frame from base 1. The trim is 7 bases for V and 0 bases for J, with a gap of 12 bases between the germline ends.